The sequence of this T cell receptor (beta chain) was determined in a study of blood T cell repertoires in COVID-19. Study summary: Spain, Italy and the United States supplied samples that represented acute and convalescent COVID-19. Sample material is recorded as cDNA or gDNA derived from T cells, B-cell-depleted T cells, or PBMCs.

Authors' data handling: By means of reference gene primer amplification, nucleated cell counts were estimated. Repertoires were generated with immunoSEQ multiplex PCR, while TCRdb's copy carries only in-frame clones and drops some. That table furnishes V, J and clone size, whereas the DNA furnished D and trimming. The repertoire holds over 450,000 clones, 89% seen once, with around 0.9% in the top ten. The Seattle site enrolled patients during active infection and followed them longitudinally. This CDR3 is built from 15 residues. Germline V gene data show CDR1 as SGHDN and CDR2 as FVKESK. The V end lost 0 bases, the J end lost 5 bases, and 13 bases lay between the germline ends.

The sequencing sample was made of peripheral blood. The V gene is TRBV14, the J gene TRBJ1-2; D is perhaps TRBD1 (6 bases). This clonotype was obtained from a man aged 18 to 29 with COVID-19, enrolled during active disease. Here the CDR3 DNA reads TGTGCCAGCAGCCAAGATGAGGGGGATCAATATGGCTACACCTTC. Translating gives CASSQDEGDQYGYTF.